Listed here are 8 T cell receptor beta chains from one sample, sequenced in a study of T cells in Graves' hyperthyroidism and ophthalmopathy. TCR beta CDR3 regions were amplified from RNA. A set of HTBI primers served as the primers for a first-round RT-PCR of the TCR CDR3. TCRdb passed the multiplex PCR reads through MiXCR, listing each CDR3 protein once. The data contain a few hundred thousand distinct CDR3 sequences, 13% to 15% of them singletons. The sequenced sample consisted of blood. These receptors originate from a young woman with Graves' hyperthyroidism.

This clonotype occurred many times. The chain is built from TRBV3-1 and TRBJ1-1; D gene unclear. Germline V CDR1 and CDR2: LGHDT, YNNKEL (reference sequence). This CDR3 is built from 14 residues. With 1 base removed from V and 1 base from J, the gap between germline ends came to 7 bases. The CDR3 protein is CASSQVGGNTEAFF. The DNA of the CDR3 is TGTGCCAGCAGCCAAGTGGGTGGGAACACTGAAGCTTTCTTT.

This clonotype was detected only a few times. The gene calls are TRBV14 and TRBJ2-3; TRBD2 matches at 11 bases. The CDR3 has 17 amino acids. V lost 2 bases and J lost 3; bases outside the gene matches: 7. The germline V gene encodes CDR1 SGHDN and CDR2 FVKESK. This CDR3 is CASSQIKASGRTDTQYF. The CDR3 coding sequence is TGTGCCAGCAGCCAAATTAAGGCTAGCGGGAGGACAGATACGCAGTATTTT. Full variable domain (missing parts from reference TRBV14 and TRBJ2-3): EAGVTQFPSHSVIEKGQTVTLRCDPISGHDNLYWYRRVMGKEIKFLLHFVKESKQDESGMPNNRFLAERTGGTYSTLKVQPAELEDSGVYFCASSQIKASGRTDTQYFGPGTRLTVL.

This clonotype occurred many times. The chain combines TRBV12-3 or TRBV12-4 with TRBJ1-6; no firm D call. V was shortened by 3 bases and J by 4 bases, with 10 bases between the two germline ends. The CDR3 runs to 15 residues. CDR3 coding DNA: TGTGCCAGCAGTTTGGGCCCGTTTTATAATTCACCCCTCCACTTT. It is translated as CASSLGPFYNSPLHF.

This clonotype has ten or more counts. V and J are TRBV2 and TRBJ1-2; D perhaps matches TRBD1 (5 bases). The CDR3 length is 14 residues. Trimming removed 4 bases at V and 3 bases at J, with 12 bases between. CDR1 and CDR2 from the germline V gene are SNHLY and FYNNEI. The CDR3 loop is CASSGDVMDYGYTF. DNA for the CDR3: TGTGCCAGCAGTGGGGACGTAATGGACTATGGCTACACCTTC.

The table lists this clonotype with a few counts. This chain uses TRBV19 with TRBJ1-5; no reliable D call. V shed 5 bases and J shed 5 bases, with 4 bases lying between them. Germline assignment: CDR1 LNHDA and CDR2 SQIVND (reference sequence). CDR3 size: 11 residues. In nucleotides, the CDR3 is TGTGCCAGTAGTTACCATCAGCCCCAGCATTTT. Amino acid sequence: CASSYHQPQHF.

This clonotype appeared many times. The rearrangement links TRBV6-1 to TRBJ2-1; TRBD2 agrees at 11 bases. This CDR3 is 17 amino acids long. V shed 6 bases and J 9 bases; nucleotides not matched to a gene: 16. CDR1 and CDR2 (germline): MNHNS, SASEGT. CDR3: CASRGRLAGTSGGEQFF. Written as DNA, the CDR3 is TGTGCCAGCAGGGGACGACTAGCGGGAACCTCCGGCGGTGAGCAGTTCTTC.

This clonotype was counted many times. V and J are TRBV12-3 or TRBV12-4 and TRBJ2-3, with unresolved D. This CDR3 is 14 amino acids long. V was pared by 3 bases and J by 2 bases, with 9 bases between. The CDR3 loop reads CASSFTSITDTQYF. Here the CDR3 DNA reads TGTGCCAGCAGTTTCACGAGTATCACAGATACGCAGTATTTT.

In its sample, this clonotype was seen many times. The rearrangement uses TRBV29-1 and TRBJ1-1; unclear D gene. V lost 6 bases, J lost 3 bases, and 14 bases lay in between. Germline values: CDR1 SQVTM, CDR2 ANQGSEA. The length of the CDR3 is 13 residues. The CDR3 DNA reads TGCAGCGTCATGTCCAGTGAGGACACTGAAGCTTTCTTT. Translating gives CSVMSSEDTEAFF.